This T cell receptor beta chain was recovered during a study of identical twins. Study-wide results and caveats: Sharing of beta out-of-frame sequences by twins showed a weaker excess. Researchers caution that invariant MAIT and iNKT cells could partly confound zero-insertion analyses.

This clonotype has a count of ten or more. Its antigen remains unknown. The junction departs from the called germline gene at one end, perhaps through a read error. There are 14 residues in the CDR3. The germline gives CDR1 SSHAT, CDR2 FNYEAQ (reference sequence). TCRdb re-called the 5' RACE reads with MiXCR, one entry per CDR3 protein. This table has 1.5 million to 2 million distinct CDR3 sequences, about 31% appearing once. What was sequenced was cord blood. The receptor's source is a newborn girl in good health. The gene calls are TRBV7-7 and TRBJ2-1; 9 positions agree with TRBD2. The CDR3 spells CASSLASGVDEQFF. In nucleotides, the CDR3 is TGTGCTAGCAGCTTAGCTAGCGGGGTAGATGAGCAGTTCTTC.